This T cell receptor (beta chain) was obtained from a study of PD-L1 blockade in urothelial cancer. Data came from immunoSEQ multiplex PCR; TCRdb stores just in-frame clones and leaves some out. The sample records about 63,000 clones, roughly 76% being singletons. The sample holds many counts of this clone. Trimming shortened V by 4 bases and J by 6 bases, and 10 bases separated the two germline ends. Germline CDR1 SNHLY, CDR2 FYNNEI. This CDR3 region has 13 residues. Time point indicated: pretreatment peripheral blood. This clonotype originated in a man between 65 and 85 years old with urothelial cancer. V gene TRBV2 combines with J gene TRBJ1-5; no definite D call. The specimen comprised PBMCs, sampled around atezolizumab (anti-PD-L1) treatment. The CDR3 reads CASSVEGGQPQHF. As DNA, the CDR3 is TGTGCCAGCAGTGTTGAGGGTGGTCAGCCCCAGCATTTT.